This entry describes one T cell receptor (beta chain). Its antigen is not known. TCRdb re-called the RT-PCR reads with MiXCR, one entry per CDR3 protein. The sample consists of 200,000 to 250,000 distinct CDR3 sequences, 12% of them appearing once. J gave up 8 bases and V 5 bases, and 16 bases lay outside the gene matches. CDR3 length equals 15 residues. CDR1 and CDR2 (germline): DFQATT, SNEGSKA (reference sequence). The record originates from a study of response to subunit inactivated influenza vaccine. Findings and limits, study-wide: After each seasonal influenza vaccination, few new T cells are recruited, the authors suggested.

This chain links TRBV20-1 with TRBJ2-3, with 7 bases identical to TRBD1. This TCR derives from a man between 45 and 60 years old who received an inactivated influenza vaccine. Material: non-naive T cells sorted from PBMCs, obtained 14 to 15 days before vaccination. In DNA form, the CDR3 reads TGCAGTGCTCGACCGGGACAGCTTACTGGGGGTACGCAGTATTTT. This encodes CSARPGQLTGGTQYF.